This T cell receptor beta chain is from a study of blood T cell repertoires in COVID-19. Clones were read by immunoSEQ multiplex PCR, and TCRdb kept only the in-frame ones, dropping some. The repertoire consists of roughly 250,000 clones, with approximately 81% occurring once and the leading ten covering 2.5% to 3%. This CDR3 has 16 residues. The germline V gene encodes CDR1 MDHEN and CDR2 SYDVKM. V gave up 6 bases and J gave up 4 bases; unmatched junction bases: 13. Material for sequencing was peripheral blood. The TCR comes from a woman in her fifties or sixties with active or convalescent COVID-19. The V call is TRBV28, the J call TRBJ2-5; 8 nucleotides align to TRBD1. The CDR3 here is CASRLQGAIKGETQYF. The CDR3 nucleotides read TGTGCCAGCAGACTCCAGGGGGCGATTAAGGGAGAGACCCAGTACTTC.